These 27 T cell receptor beta chains came from one sample sequenced in a study of PD-1 blockade in classical Hodgkin lymphoma. Sequencing used immunoSEQ multiplex PCR; TCRdb keeps in-frame clones, though not all of them. The table records around 20,000 clones, roughly 80% of them present only once. The patients all showed relapse after autologous stem cell transplantation, while their brentuximab vedotin exposure varied. The sequenced sample was peripheral blood mononuclear cells (PBMCs), obtained before the second cycle of nivolumab. These receptor sequences come from a human donor with classical Hodgkin lymphoma.

This chain uses TRBV20-1 with TRBJ2-7; the D gene is possibly TRBD1 (5 bases). The V gene's germline CDR1 is DFQATT and CDR2 SNEGSKA (reference sequence). The CDR3 length is 10 residues. V shed 8 bases and J shed 3 bases, with 8 bases lying between them. The CDR3 DNA follows: TGCAGTCTAGGGGTCTACGAGCAGTACTTC. Amino acids: CSLGVYEQYF.

The CDR3 spells CASSLGLGTDTQYF. The CDR3 DNA is TGTGCCAGCAGCCTCGGGTTGGGCACAGATACGCAGTATTTT. The chain uses TRBV5-6 and TRBJ2-3; no firm D call. The CDR3 is made up of 14 amino acids. Trimming removed 4 bases at V and 1 base at J, with 10 bases between. Germline V gene data show CDR1 as SGHDT and CDR2 as YYEEEE.

This clone was seen more than once but under ten times. Other DNA sequences from this sample encode an identical CDR3 as well. This chain links TRBV5-1 with TRBJ2-5, with D unresolved. V lost 2 bases to trimming and J lost 5 bases, with 4 bases between them. CDR1 is SGHRS, CDR2 YFSETQ, per germline. The CDR3 has 11 amino acids. The CDR3 reads CASSLAETQYF. In nucleotides, the CDR3 is TGCGCCAGCAGCTTAGCGGAGACCCAGTACTTC.

The genes are TRBV30 and TRBJ2-7; D gene ambiguous. Germline-derived CDR1 and CDR2 are GTSNPN and SVGIG (reference sequence). V lost 3 bases and J lost 2, with 11 bases in between. The CDR3 has 13 amino acids. DNA of the CDR3: TGTGCCTGGAGCCCCGGGCGGCCCTACGAGCAGTACTTC. Protein product: CAWSPGRPYEQYF.

This clone came up once. This sequence joins TRBV6-1 and TRBJ2-7; D gene ambiguous. This CDR3 has 11 residues. V was pared by 6 bases and J by 5 bases, with 8 bases between. Germline loops: CDR1 MNHNS, CDR2 SASEGT. CDR3 residues: CASRLGHEQYF. The CDR3 nucleotides read TGTGCCAGCAGATTGGGCCACGAGCAGTACTTC.

The chain links TRBV10-3 to TRBJ1-6; D remains ambiguous. The V end lost 2 bases, the J end lost 4 bases, and 15 bases lay between the germline ends. The CDR3 runs to 17 residues. Germline values: CDR1 ENHRY, CDR2 SYGVKD. The CDR3 DNA reads as TGTGCCATCAGTGAGGCTCGCCCCGTGGTTTATAATTCACCCCTCCACTTT. Its translation is CAISEARPVVYNSPLHF.

The CDR3 reads CASSTLTEAFF. Written as DNA, the CDR3 is TGTGCCAGCAGCACCTTGACTGAAGCTTTCTTT. The chain joins TRBV6-1 to TRBJ1-1; D is ambiguous. The germline V gene has CDR1 MNHNS and CDR2 SASEGT. V was pared by 6 bases and J by 5 bases, with 7 bases between. The CDR3 spans 11 residues.

This clone appeared a few times. The chain carries TRBV18 and TRBJ1-6; 9 nucleotides line up with TRBD1. J lost 8 bases, V lost 3 bases, and 8 bases had no gene match. Germline V gene lookup returns CDR1 KGHSH and CDR2 LQKENI. The CDR3 consists of 16 residues. DNA of the CDR3: TGTGCCAGCTCACCTTATCCGGGACAGGGTGATTCACCCCTCCACTTT. It is translated as CASSPYPGQGDSPLHF.

J is TRBJ2-7 and V is TRBV4-2, with D unclear. The V and J ends lost 5 bases and 4 bases respectively, with 6 bases between them. The germline gives CDR1 LGHNA, CDR2 YNFKEQ. The CDR3 extends over 11 amino acids. DNA of the CDR3: TGTGCCAGCAGCTCAGGTTACGAGCAGTACTTC. This encodes CASSSGYEQYF.

A single count supports this clone. The chain carries TRBV30 and TRBJ2-2; D remains unclear. V lost 4 bases and J 0 bases, leaving 9 bases between the germline ends. CDR1 GTSNPN and CDR2 SVGIG come from the germline V gene (reference sequence). The CDR3 has 14 amino acids. The CDR3: CAWNVNANTGELFF. As DNA, the CDR3 is TGTGCCTGGAACGTTAACGCGAACACCGGGGAGCTGTTTTTT.

The V and J genes are TRBV5-1 and TRBJ1-5; D not certain. From germline, CDR1 is SGHRS and CDR2 YFSETQ. The V and J ends lost 0 bases and 0 bases respectively, with 7 bases between them. This CDR3 comprises 15 residues. CDR3: CASSLDSHSNQPQHF. CDR3 bases: TGCGCCAGCAGCTTGGACAGCCATAGCAATCAGCCCCAGCATTTT.

The CDR3 bases are TGTGCCAGCATCCCCTCGTTAGCTGGCACAGATACGCAGTATTTT. Translated, it gives CASIPSLAGTDTQYF. The V and J genes are TRBV2 and TRBJ2-3; D call uncertain. The V gene's germline CDR1 is SNHLY and CDR2 FYNNEI. Trimming pared 7 bases from V and 1 base from J, leaving 15 bases between. The CDR3 sequence is 15 residues long.

Here the CDR3 reads CASSLGLAWGGELFF. CDR3 nucleotides: TGTGCCAGCAGCTTAGGCCTAGCCTGGGGAGGGGAGCTGTTTTTT. V and J are TRBV7-9 and TRBJ2-2; tentative D call: TRBD2 (5 bases). This CDR3 has 15 residues. The V end was cut by 1 base, the J end by 8 bases, with 14 bases between. Germline V gene lookup returns CDR1 SEHNR and CDR2 FQNEAQ (reference sequence).

The rearrangement links TRBV5-5 to TRBJ2-7, with D perhaps matching TRBD2 (5 bases). CDR1 is SGHKS, CDR2 YYEKEE, per germline (reference sequence). The CDR3 loop spans 14 amino acids. The V and J ends lost 1 base and 0 bases respectively, with 8 bases between them. The CDR3 here is CASSLIGSSYEQYF. The CDR3 region has the DNA TGTGCCAGCAGCTTGATAGGGAGCTCCTACGAGCAGTACTTC.

This chain connects TRBV19 to TRBJ1-2; D perhaps matches TRBD1 (6 bases). Germline assignment: CDR1 LNHDA and CDR2 SQIVND (reference sequence). The CDR3 runs 15 residues. V lost 6 bases and J lost 0, with 14 bases in between. The CDR3 loop is CASRQGEYPNYGYTF. CDR3 nucleotides: TGTGCCAGTAGACAGGGTGAATATCCTAACTATGGCTACACCTTC.

This chain connects TRBV6-4 to TRBJ1-2; perhaps TRBD1 as D (6 bases). Per the germline V gene, CDR1 is MRHNA and CDR2 is SNTAGT. V lost 4 bases to trimming and J lost 5 bases, with 23 bases between them. The CDR3 contains 17 residues. In nucleotides, the CDR3 is TGTGCCAGCAGTGTCCCGGCGGGGGACAAGGGAGAATATGGCTACACCTTC. Residues: CASSVPAGDKGEYGYTF.

This chain connects TRBV10-1 to TRBJ2-5; the D call may be TRBD1 or TRBD2 (6 bases each). The DNA end lines up better with TRBJ2-7; the J call may be wrong. The CDR3 contains 12 residues. Germline assignment: CDR1 WNHNN and CDR2 SYGVQD (reference sequence). The CDR3 sequence: CASSSGDNEQYF. The CDR3 DNA reads as TGCGCCAGCAGTTCGGGGGACAACGAGCAGTACTTC.

The chain employs TRBV28 and TRBJ1-2, with a tentative D call TRBD1 (6 bases). This CDR3 contains 14 residues. Germline V lookup: CDR1 MDHEN, CDR2 SYDVKM. Trimming took 2 bases from V and 4 from J, leaving 11 bases between them. The CDR3 DNA reads TGTGCCAGCAGTTTAGGGGGGGGCGTCTATGGCTACACCTTC. Its translation: CASSLGGGVYGYTF.

The chain joins TRBV27 to TRBJ2-5; D is unresolved. The CDR3 length is 12 residues. Trimming pared 5 bases from V and 4 bases from J, leaving 8 bases between. In germline, CDR1 is MNHEY, CDR2 SMNVEV (reference sequence). For the CDR3, the DNA is TGTGCCAGCAGTGTCTCGGGAGAGACCCAGTACTTC. It codes for CASSVSGETQYF.

The chain joins TRBV7-8 to TRBJ2-3, with 15 bases identical to TRBD2. Germline V lookup: CDR1 SGHVS, CDR2 FQNEAQ. The length of the CDR3 is 16 residues. Germline trimming cut 5 bases from V and 4 bases from J; bases unmatched to any gene: 4. CDR3 residues: CASSPRTSGGADTQYF. The CDR3 coding sequence is TGTGCCAGCAGCCCCAGGACTAGCGGGGGGGCAGATACGCAGTATTTT.

The rearrangement links TRBV25-1 to TRBJ2-1; TRBD2 matches 9 bases. Germline trimming cut 1 base from V and 9 bases from J; bases unmatched to any gene: 13. The CDR3 sequence is 17 residues long. Germline V gives CDR1 MGHDK, CDR2 SYGVNS. The CDR3 here is CASSESLGLAGIGEQFF. CDR3 coding DNA: TGTGCCAGCAGTGAATCTCTGGGGCTAGCGGGGATCGGTGAGCAGTTCTTC.

This clone was seen only a few times. The chain employs TRBV6-4 and TRBJ2-3, with 10 bases identical to TRBD2. The J segment lost 3 bases and the V segment lost 2 bases, leaving 2 bases of the junction unmatched. The V gene's germline CDR1 is MRHNA and CDR2 SNTAGT. The CDR3 runs to 15 residues. The CDR3 reads CASSDTSGVTDTQYF. CDR3 nucleotides: TGTGCCAGCAGTGACACTAGCGGGGTTACAGATACGCAGTATTTT.

The chain uses TRBV11-2 and TRBJ2-2; D unclear. The germline V gene has CDR1 SGHAT and CDR2 FQNNGV. V lost 5 bases and J lost 2, with 12 bases in between. The CDR3 runs 15 residues. CDR3 in DNA: TGTGCCAGCAGCCCTTCTGGCCCTAACACCGGGGAGCTGTTTTTT. This encodes CASSPSGPNTGELFF.

This clone showed up just once. The V call is TRBV7-2, the J call TRBJ2-3; D is unresolved. CDR1 is SGHTA and CDR2 is FQGNSA in the germline V gene. With 2 bases removed from V and 6 bases from J, the gap between germline ends came to 9 bases. The CDR3 loop spans 13 amino acids. The CDR3 DNA reads as TGTGCCAGCAGCTTAATAAGAACGGATACGCAGTATTTT. Its protein product is CASSLIRTDTQYF.

This clone was detected once. The rearrangement joins TRBV14 to TRBJ1-1; 8 bases map to TRBD1. J gave up 1 base and V 6 bases, and 4 bases lay outside the gene matches. The CDR3 runs 14 residues. Germline loops: CDR1 SGHDN, CDR2 FVKESK. CDR3 in amino acids: CASSRTGKNTEAFF. For the CDR3, the DNA is TGTGCCAGCAGTCGGACAGGGAAGAACACTGAAGCTTTCTTT.

This sequence joins TRBV7-9 and TRBJ2-5, with D perhaps matching TRBD1 (6 bases). Germline CDR1 is SEHNR and CDR2 is FQNEAQ (reference sequence). The CDR3 length is 14 residues. The ends were cut back, 4 bases at V and 5 bases at J, with 14 bases in the middle. CDR3 sequence: CASSSRITGETQYF. Here the CDR3 DNA reads TGTGCCAGCAGCTCCAGGATTACAGGGGAGACCCAGTACTTC. Filled out from reference TRBV7-9 and TRBJ2-5, the complete variable domain reads DTGVSQNPRHKITKRGQNVTFRCDPISEHNRLYWYRQTLGQGPEFLTYFQNEAQLEKSRLLSDRFSAERPKGSFSTLEIQRTEQGDSAMYLCASSSRITGETQYFGPGTRLLVL.

The rearrangement uses TRBV6-5 and TRBJ1-1; 11 positions match TRBD1. Trimming took 6 bases from V and 1 from J; bases not matched to a gene: 4. The CDR3 contains 15 residues. Germline lookup yields CDR1 MNHEY and CDR2 SVGAGI. CDR3 residues: CASRGDRGTNTEAFF. The DNA for the CDR3 is TGTGCCAGCAGGGGGGACAGGGGGACGAACACTGAAGCTTTCTTT.